These 5 T cell receptor beta chains came from one sample sequenced in a study of T cells after yellow fever vaccination. TCRdb reanalysed the 5' RACE reads using MiXCR and keeps one entry per CDR3 protein. The sample has hundreds of thousands of distinct CDR3 sequences; 10% to 15% are singletons. Sequenced material: PBMCs, taken on the day of the yellow fever booster vaccination. These TCRs come from a man younger than 45 who received the YFV17D yellow fever vaccine.

This clonotype has a handful of counts. The rearrangement joins TRBV10-3 to TRBJ2-3, with D possibly TRBD1 on 6 matching bases. This CDR3 is built from 13 residues. Germline V CDR1 and CDR2: ENHRY, SYGVKD. The V and J ends lost 3 bases and 6 bases respectively, with 10 bases between them. CDR3 region: CAISEQGWDTQYF. The CDR3 DNA is TGTGCCATCAGTGAACAGGGCTGGGATACGCAGTATTTT.

This clonotype was seen only a few times. V usage is TRBV11-2 and J usage is TRBJ2-7, with a tentative D call TRBD1 (5 bases). This CDR3 is built from 15 residues. V was trimmed by 2 bases and J by 0 bases, leaving 11 bases between them. Germline CDR1 SGHAT, CDR2 FQNNGV. Here the CDR3 DNA reads TGTGCCAGCAGCTTACCCCTGACAGACTCCTACGAGCAGTACTTC. Translation: CASSLPLTDSYEQYF.

In this sample, this clonotype turned up a few times. V usage is TRBV3-1 and J usage is TRBJ2-1; 10 nucleotides line up with TRBD2. The CDR3 totals 15 residues. V dropped 2 bases and J dropped 9; count of bases not matched to a gene: 7. CDR1 is LGHDT, CDR2 YNNKEL, per germline (reference sequence). The CDR3 nucleotides are TGTGCCAGCAGCCAACCCCTAGCGGGAGTCTCTGAGCAGTTCTTC. Its translation is CASSQPLAGVSEQFF.

This clonotype has just a few counts. The V gene is TRBV27, the J gene TRBJ2-3; D unresolved. Germline CDR1 MNHEY, CDR2 SMNVEV (reference sequence). Deletions cut 5 bases from V and 0 bases from J, with 18 bases between. The CDR3 sequence is 17 residues long. The CDR3 nucleotides read TGTGCCAGCAGTCCTGTCCGGTGGATACCTAGCACAGATACGCAGTATTTT. Encoded protein: CASSPVRWIPSTDTQYF.

The J gene is TRBJ1-1, the V gene TRBV6-6, with D maybe TRBD1 (6 bases). Germline V lookup: CDR1 MNHNY, CDR2 SVGAGI (reference sequence). V gave up 8 bases and J gave up 7 bases, with 11 bases separating them. The CDR3 contains 11 residues. DNA of the CDR3: TGTGCCAGCTCCAGGGGCAATGAAGCTTTCTTT. As protein: CASSRGNEAFF.